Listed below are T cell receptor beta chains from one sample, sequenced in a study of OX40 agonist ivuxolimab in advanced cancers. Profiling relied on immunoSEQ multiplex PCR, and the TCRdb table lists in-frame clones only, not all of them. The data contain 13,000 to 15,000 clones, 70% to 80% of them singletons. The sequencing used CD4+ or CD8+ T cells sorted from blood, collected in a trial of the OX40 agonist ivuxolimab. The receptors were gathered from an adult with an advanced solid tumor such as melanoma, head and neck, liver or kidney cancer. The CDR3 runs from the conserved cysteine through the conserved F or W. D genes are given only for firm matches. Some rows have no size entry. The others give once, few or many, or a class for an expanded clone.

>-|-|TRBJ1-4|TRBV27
CASSYQQGTNEKLFF
TGTGCCAGCAGTTATCAACAGGGTACTAATGAAAAACTGTTTTTT
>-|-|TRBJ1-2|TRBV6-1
CASRGRPDYGYTF
TGTGCCAGCAGGGGGAGGCCCGACTATGGCTACACCTTC
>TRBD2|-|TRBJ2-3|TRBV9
CASSGEGRPGTDTQYF
TGTGCCAGCAGCGGGGAGGGGCGGCCCGGCACAGATACGCAGTATTTT
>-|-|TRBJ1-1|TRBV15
CATSRGPRGDTEAFF
TGTGCCACCAGCAGAGGCCCCCGGGGGGACACTGAAGCTTTCTTT
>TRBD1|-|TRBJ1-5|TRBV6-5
CASVTGNSNQPQHF
TGTGCCAGCGTGACAGGGAATAGCAATCAGCCCCAGCATTTT
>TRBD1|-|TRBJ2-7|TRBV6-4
CASSYSQGAYEQYF
TGTGCCAGCAGTTACTCCCAGGGGGCCTACGAGCAGTACTTC
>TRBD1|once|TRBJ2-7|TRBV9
CASSVDGDSLYEQYF
TGTGCCAGCAGCGTAGATGGGGACAGCCTCTACGAGCAGTACTTC
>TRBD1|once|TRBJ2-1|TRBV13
CASSSRTGREGEQFF
TGTGCCAGCAGCTCCCGGACAGGAAGGGAAGGTGAGCAGTTCTTC
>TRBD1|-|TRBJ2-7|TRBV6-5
CASSYSGTGDSEQYF
TGTGCCAGCAGTTACTCAGGGACAGGGGACTCTGAGCAGTACTTC
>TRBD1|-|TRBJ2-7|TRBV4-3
CASSQEGTEAYEQYF
TGCGCCAGCAGCCAAGAAGGGACAGAAGCCTACGAGCAGTACTTC
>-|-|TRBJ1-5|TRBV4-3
CASSQDWGKGGAQHF
TGCGCCAGCAGCCAAGATTGGGGAAAGGGAGGAGCCCAGCATTTT
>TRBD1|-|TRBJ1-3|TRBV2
CASVGGTGRSGNTIYF
TGTGCCAGCGTTGGAGGGACAGGTCGGTCTGGAAACACCATATATTTT
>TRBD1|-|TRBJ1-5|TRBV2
CASSAGQGYVGQPQHF
TGTGCCAGCAGTGCGGGACAGGGGTATGTAGGGCAGCCCCAGCATTTT
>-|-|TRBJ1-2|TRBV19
CASSIAHGTENYGYTF
TGTGCCAGTAGTATAGCTCATGGGACGGAAAACTATGGCTACACCTTC